This T cell receptor beta chain was captured by sequencing in a study of glioma-infiltrating T cells. Regarding the study as a whole: Above-expected tissue-blood divergence occurred in all gliomas, most in low-grade ones.

This clonotype was seen many times. Its antigen is unknown. Amplification of TCR alpha and beta CDR3 regions from RNA used iRepertoire nested multiplex PCR. For one-step reverse transcription and amplification, 100-400 ng of tissue mRNA or PBMC total RNA was used. MiXCR, run by TCRdb on the multiplex PCR reads, gives a single entry per CDR3 protein. The profile shows about 110,000 distinct CDR3 sequences, less than 30% of them singletons. This TCR was sampled from a human donor with low-grade glioma or glioblastoma, undergoing nonglioma brain surgery, or in good health (not recorded which). The sequenced material came from glioma tissue, nonneoplastic brain tissue, or PBMCs (not recorded which).

CDR3 coding DNA: TGCAGTGCTAGAGCCTTTACGGGACTAGCGGGAGTTAACTCCTACAATGAGCAGTTCTTC. Encoded protein: CSARAFTGLAGVNSYNEQFF. The chain employs TRBV20-1 and TRBJ2-1, with TRBD2 matching 14 bases. The CDR3 loop spans 20 amino acids. Germline CDR1 and CDR2: DFQATT and SNEGSKA (reference sequence). The trim removed 1 base at V and 0 bases at J, leaving 11 bases unmatched.